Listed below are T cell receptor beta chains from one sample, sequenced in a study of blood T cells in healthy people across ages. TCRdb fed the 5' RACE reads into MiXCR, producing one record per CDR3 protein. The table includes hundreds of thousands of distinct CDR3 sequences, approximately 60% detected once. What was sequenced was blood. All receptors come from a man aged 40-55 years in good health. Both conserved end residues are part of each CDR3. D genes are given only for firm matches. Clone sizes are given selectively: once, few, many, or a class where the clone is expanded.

CDR3: CASSLQREGSHEQYF
DNA: TGTGCCAGCAGCCTACAGCGGGAGGGTTCCCACGAGCAGTACTTC
D: TRBD2
J: TRBJ2-7
V: TRBV3-1
size: NA

CDR3: CSAIVDGRDEKLFF
DNA: TGCAGTGCTATTGTGGATGGGCGCGATGAAAAACTGTTTTTT
D: NA
J: TRBJ1-4
V: TRBV20-1
size: NA

CDR3: CASSSTTGDTQYF
DNA: TGTGCCAGCAGTTCGACGACAGGAGATACGCAGTATTTT
D: NA
J: TRBJ2-3
V: TRBV28
size: NA

CDR3: CASSQGSTGAKNIQYF
DNA: TGCGCCAGCAGCCAAGGTTCGACAGGGGCCAAAAACATTCAGTACTTC
D: TRBD1
J: TRBJ2-4
V: TRBV4-1
size: few

CDR3: CASSPYRGVEETQYF
DNA: TGTGCCAGCAGCCCGTACAGGGGGGTGGAGGAGACCCAGTACTTC
D: TRBD1
J: TRBJ2-5
V: TRBV7-6
size: NA

CDR3: CSARAMGETQYF
DNA: TGCAGTGCTAGAGCCATGGGAGAGACCCAGTACTTC
D: NA
J: TRBJ2-5
V: TRBV20-1
size: NA

CDR3: CASSEWRGRNSPLHF
DNA: TGTGCCAGCAGTGAATGGAGGGGTCGCAATTCACCCCTCCACTTT
D: NA
J: TRBJ1-6
V: TRBV25-1
size: NA

CDR3: CSVNPTGELFF
DNA: TGCAGCGTTAACCCCACCGGGGAGCTGTTTTTT
D: NA
J: TRBJ2-2
V: TRBV29-1
size: NA

CDR3: CSAPTGDQETQYF
DNA: TGCAGTGCGCCAACAGGGGACCAAGAGACCCAGTACTTC
D: TRBD1
J: TRBJ2-5
V: TRBV20-1
size: NA

CDR3: CASSQEWNTEAFF
DNA: TGTGCCAGCAGCCAAGAATGGAACACTGAAGCTTTCTTT
D: NA
J: TRBJ1-1
V: TRBV14
size: NA

CDR3: CASSYVAGASGLQETQYF
DNA: TGTGCCAGCAGTTACGTGGCAGGGGCCAGTGGACTTCAAGAGACCCAGTACTTC
D: NA
J: TRBJ2-5
V: TRBV6-5
size: NA

CDR3: CASSPLRSESRETQYF
DNA: TGTGCCAGCAGCCCGCTCCGTAGCGAGTCTAGGGAGACCCAGTACTTC
D: NA
J: TRBJ2-5
V: TRBV7-7
size: NA

CDR3: CASSLTGTAALIQYF
DNA: TGTGCCAGCAGTTTGACCGGGACAGCGGCTCTCATTCAGTACTTC
D: TRBD1
J: TRBJ2-4
V: TRBV12-3/TRBV12-4
size: NA